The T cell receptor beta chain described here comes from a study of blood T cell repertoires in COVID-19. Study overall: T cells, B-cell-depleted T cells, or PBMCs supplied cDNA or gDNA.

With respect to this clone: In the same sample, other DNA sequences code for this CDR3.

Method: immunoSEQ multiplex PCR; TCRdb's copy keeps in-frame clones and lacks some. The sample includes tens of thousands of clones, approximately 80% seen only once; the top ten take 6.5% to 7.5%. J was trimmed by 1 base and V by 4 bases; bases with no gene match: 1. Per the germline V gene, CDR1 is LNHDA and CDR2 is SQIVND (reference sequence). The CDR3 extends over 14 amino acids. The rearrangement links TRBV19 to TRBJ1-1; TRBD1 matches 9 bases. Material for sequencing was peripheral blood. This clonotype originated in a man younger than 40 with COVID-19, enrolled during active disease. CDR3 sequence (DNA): TGTGCCAGTAGTAGGGACAGGGCGAACACTGAAGCTTTCTTT. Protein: CASSRDRANTEAFF.